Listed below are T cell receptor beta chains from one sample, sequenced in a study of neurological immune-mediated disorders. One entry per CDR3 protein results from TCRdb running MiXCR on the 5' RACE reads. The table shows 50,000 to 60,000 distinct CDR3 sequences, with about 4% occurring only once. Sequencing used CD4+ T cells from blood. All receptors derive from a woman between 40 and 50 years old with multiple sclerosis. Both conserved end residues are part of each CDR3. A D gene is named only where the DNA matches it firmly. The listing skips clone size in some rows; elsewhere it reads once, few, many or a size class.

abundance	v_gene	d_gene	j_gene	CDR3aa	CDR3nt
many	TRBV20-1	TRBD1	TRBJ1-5	CSASAADRGFKWEPQHF	TGCAGTGCTAGTGCAGCGGACAGGGGCTTCAAATGGGAGCCCCAGCATTTT
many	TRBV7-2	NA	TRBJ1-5	CASSLYGGANQPQHF	TGTGCCAGCAGCTTATATGGGGGGGCCAATCAGCCCCAGCATTTT
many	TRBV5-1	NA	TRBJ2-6	CASSLAPRAGANVLTF	TGCGCCAGCAGCTTGGCACCCAGGGCTGGGGCCAACGTCCTGACTTTC
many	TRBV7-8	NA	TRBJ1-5	CASSLFGGQPQHF	TGTGCCAGCAGCTTATTTGGGGGTCAGCCCCAGCATTTT
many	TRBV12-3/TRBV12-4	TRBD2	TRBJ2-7	CASRAGGQRDEQYF	TGTGCCAGCAGGGCGGGGGGCCAACGGGACGAGCAGTACTTC
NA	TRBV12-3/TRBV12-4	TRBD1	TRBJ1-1	CASSAQDRTEAFF	TGTGCCAGCAGCGCACAGGACAGGACTGAAGCTTTCTTT
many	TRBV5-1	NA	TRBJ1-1	CASSFFRRGGDTEAFF	TGCGCCAGCAGCTTCTTTCGGAGGGGTGGGGACACTGAAGCTTTCTTT
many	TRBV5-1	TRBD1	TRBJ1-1	CASNLPGTDTEAFF	TGCGCCAGCAACTTGCCCGGGACAGACACTGAAGCTTTCTTT
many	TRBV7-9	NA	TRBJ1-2	CASSLSRGDYGYTF	TGTGCCAGCAGCTTATCCCGGGGGGACTATGGCTACACCTTC
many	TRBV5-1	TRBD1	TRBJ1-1	CASSLVSGGRPTEAFF	TGCGCCAGCAGCTTGGTGTCAGGGGGCCGACCTACGGAAGCTTTCTTT
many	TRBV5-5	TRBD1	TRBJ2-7	CASSSRVDRGKPTSYEQYF	TGTGCCAGCAGCTCCAGGGTGGACAGGGGGAAGCCTACCTCCTACGAGCAGTACTTC
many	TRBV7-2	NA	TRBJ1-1	CASSFRARGSEAFF	NA
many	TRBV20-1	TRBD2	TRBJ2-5	CSAPLTSAEETQYF	TGCAGTGCCCCACTGACTAGCGCAGAAGAGACCCAGTACTTC
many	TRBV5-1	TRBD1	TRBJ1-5	CASSLGQDDQPQHF	TGCGCCAGCAGCTTAGGACAGGACGATCAGCCCCAGCATTTT
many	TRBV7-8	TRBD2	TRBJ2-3	CASSLLRGTLTDTQYF	TGTGCCAGCAGCCTGCTGCGGGGGACTTTAACAGATACGCAGTATTTT
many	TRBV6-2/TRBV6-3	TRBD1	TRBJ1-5	CASSYYRGQGDNQPQHF	TGTGCCAGCAGTTACTATAGGGGACAGGGGGACAATCAGCCCCAGCATTTT
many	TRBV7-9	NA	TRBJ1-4	CASSVKRHGAGEKLFF	TGTGCCAGCAGCGTAAAAAGGCACGGGGCAGGGGAAAAACTGTTTTTT
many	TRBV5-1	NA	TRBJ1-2	CASSFDRIYGYTF	TGCGCCAGCAGCTTCGACAGAATCTATGGCTACACCTTC
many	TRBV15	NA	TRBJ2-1	CATSRDIQGGTNEQFF	TGTGCCACCAGCAGAGATATCCAGGGAGGAACGAATGAGCAGTTCTTC
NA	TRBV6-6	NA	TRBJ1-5	CASSSYTVGEPQHF	TGTGCCAGCAGTTCTTATACGGTGGGGGAGCCCCAGCATTTT
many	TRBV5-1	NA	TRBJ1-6	CASSLASSYNSPLHF	TGCGCCAGCAGCTTGGCTAGCTCCTATAATTCACCCCTCCACTTT
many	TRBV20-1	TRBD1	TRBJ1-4	CSASTGGVREKLFF	TGCAGTGCGTCCACAGGGGGCGTACGGGAAAAACTGTTTTTT
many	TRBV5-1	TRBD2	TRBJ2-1	CASRSSGGDNEQFF	TGCGCCAGCAGATCTAGCGGGGGGGACAATGAGCAGTTCTTC
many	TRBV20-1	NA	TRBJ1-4	CSARDGPIGFF	TGCAGTGCTAGAGATGGGCCTATTGGGTTTTTT
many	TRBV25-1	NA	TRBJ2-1	CASSRSSIGNEQFF	TGTGCCAGCTCTAGGTCCTCGATTGGCAATGAGCAGTTCTTC
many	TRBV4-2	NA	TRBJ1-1	CASSRTEDTEAFF	TGTGCCAGCAGCCGGACAGAGGACACTGAAGCTTTCTTT
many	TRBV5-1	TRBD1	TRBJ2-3	CASSGTGSTDTQYF	TGCGCCTCCTCCGGGACAGGGAGCACAGATACGCAGTATTTT
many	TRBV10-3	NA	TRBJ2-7	CAISELGNLSEQYF	TGTGCCATCAGTGAGCTGGGCAATTTGAGCGAGCAGTACTTC